Each of the 22 T cell receptor beta chains below was sequenced from the same sample in a study of CD8+CD57+ T cells in acquired aplastic anemia. Genomic DNA constituted the template upon which TCR beta VDJ and CDR3 profiling was performed. TCRdb called the reads again in MiXCR, with one record for every CDR3 protein. The sample holds some 200,000 distinct CDR3 sequences, around 32% seen once. Source material: sorted CD4+, CD8+, or CD8+CD57+ T cells (not recorded which) from PBMCs. These receptors were obtained from a human donor in good health, serving as a control.

V and J are TRBV6-5 and TRBJ2-1; 9 nucleotides align to TRBD2. Germline CDR1 is MNHEY and CDR2 is SVGAGI. J gave up 9 bases and V 0 bases, and 6 bases lay outside the gene matches. The CDR3 consists of 15 residues. In nucleotides, the CDR3 is TGTGCCAGCAGTTACTCCGGTAGCGGGAGTGTTGAGCAGTTCTTC. Translating it yields CASSYSGSGSVEQFF.

This clonotype was found a few times. J is TRBJ2-5 and V is TRBV5-5; D unresolved. The CDR3 consists of 13 residues. Trimming left V 2 bases short and J 3 bases short, with 8 bases between. Looked up from germline, CDR1 is SGHKS and CDR2 is YYEKEE (reference sequence). CDR3: CASSFSGEETQYF. The CDR3 DNA reads TGTGCCAGCAGCTTCTCAGGAGAAGAGACCCAGTACTTC.

The sample holds a few counts of this clonotype. V and J are TRBV2 and TRBJ1-4; D may be TRBD1 (5 bases). Germline CDR1 is SNHLY and CDR2 is FYNNEI. V lost 6 bases and J 5 bases, leaving 13 bases between the germline ends. This CDR3 region has 14 residues. CDR3 protein: CASSLMGVNEKLFF. For the CDR3, the DNA is TGTGCCAGCAGCTTAATGGGGGTGAATGAAAAACTGTTTTTT. The full variable domain, with the rest looked up from reference TRBV2 and TRBJ1-4, is EPEVTQTPSHQVTQMGQEVILRCVPISNHLYFYWYRQILGQKVEFLVSFYNNEISEKSEIFDDQFSVERPDGSNFTLKIRSTKLEDSAMYFCASSLMGVNEKLFFGSGTQLSVL.

The rearrangement links TRBV12-5 to TRBJ2-1; D gene uncertain. The CDR3 consists of 16 residues. V shed 6 bases and J shed 7 bases, with 22 bases lying between them. The germline gives CDR1 LGHNT, CDR2 FRNRAP. CDR3 nucleotides: TGTGCTAGTGGCTCACGAGACCCGAATGGTAGGAATGAGCAGTTCTTC. This codes for CASGSRDPNGRNEQFF.

V and J are TRBV29-1 and TRBJ2-7, with D possibly being TRBD2 (5 bases). V lost 4 bases to trimming and J lost 3 bases, with 10 bases between them. The CDR3 covers 12 residues. Germline V gives CDR1 SQVTM, CDR2 ANQGSEA. CDR3 sequence: CSVAGENYEQYF. CDR3 nucleotides: TGCAGCGTTGCCGGGGAAAACTACGAGCAGTACTTC.

V gene TRBV7-6 combines with J gene TRBJ2-1; D is perhaps TRBD2 (6 bases). This CDR3 comprises 13 residues. Germline values: CDR1 SGHVS, CDR2 FNYEAQ. Between the trimmed V and J ends, which lost 5 bases and 6 bases, there was a span of 11 bases. CDR3 bases: TGTGCCAGCAGCGGAGGGCTCAGCAATGAGCAGTTCTTC. This translates into CASSGGLSNEQFF.

This clonotype was observed a few times. The chain joins TRBV9 to TRBJ2-3, with 12 bases lining up with TRBD2. This CDR3 comprises 18 residues. Germline V lookup: CDR1 SGDLS, CDR2 YYNGEE. After removal of 0 bases from V and 2 bases from J, the junction contained 7 bases not matched to a gene. CDR3 nucleotide sequence: TGTGCCAGCAGCGTAGGACTAGCGGGAGTTACACACACAGATACGCAGTATTTT. Translation: CASSVGLAGVTHTDTQYF.

Concerning this clonotype: This may be a read error: a much more frequent sequence differs by one nucleotide. This sequence joins TRBV20-1 and TRBJ2-3; tentatively, D is TRBD1 (8 bases). Germline V gene data show CDR1 as DFQATT and CDR2 as SNEGSKA (reference sequence). The CDR3 length is 15 residues. The CDR3 DNA reads as TGCAGTGCGGGGGGGGACAGGTCTAGCACAGATACGCAGTGTTTT. Translated, it gives CSAGGDRSSTDTQCF.

This clonotype was recorded at least ten times. This chain joins TRBV4-1 and TRBJ1-2, with D possibly TRBD1 on 5 matching bases. Germline loops: CDR1 MGHRA, CDR2 YSYEKL. CDR3 length: 14 amino acids. Trimming took 3 bases from V and 2 from J, leaving 10 bases between them. Written as DNA, the CDR3 is TGCGCCAGCAGCCAGCCCGACAGAAACTATGGCTACACCTTC. It is translated as CASSQPDRNYGYTF.

This clonotype has ten or more counts. The gene calls are TRBV10-3 and TRBJ1-5, with TRBD1 matching 9 bases. Per germline, CDR1 ENHRY and CDR2 SYGVKD. The CDR3 consists of 12 residues. Germline trimming cut 6 bases from V and 7 bases from J; bases unmatched to any gene: 1. The CDR3 region has the DNA TGTGCCATCAGGGACAGGGGACAGCCCCAGCATTTT. Protein sequence: CAIRDRGQPQHF.

This clonotype was observed at least ten times. V gene TRBV6-5 combines with J gene TRBJ2-7; D may correspond to TRBD1 or TRBD2 (5 bases each). There are 14 residues in the CDR3. Germline loops: CDR1 MNHEY, CDR2 SVGAGI. V lost 2 bases, J lost 3 bases, and 11 bases lay in between. This chain's CDR3 is CASSYTIGGYEQYF. CDR3 nucleotide sequence: TGTGCCAGCAGTTACACCATTGGGGGCTACGAGCAGTACTTC.

A note on this clonotype: The junction departs from germline at one end; a sequencing error may be responsible. The chain carries TRBV5-6 and TRBJ2-1; D call uncertain. The germline V gene has CDR1 SGHDT and CDR2 YYEEEE. The CDR3 contains 15 residues. Here the CDR3 reads CASSRRISSYNEPFF. The CDR3 nucleotides are TGTGCCAGCAGCCGCAGGATCAGCTCCTACAATGAGCCGTTCTTC.

Of note for this clonotype: Its ends do not fully match the called genes, so a read error is possible. V usage is TRBV25-1 and J usage is TRBJ2-3, with D uncertain. CDR3 length: 13 amino acids. Germline loops: CDR1 MGHDK, CDR2 SYGVNS. CDR3 sequence: CASSEPVGDTQYF. In nucleotides, the CDR3 is TGCGCCAGCAGTGAGCCCGTGGGAGATACGCAGTATTTT. Full variable domain (missing parts from reference TRBV25-1 and TRBJ2-3): EADIYQTPRYLVIGTGKKITLECSQTMGHDKMYWYQQDPGMELHLIHYSYGVNSTEKGDLSSESTVSRIRTEHFPLTLESARPSHTSQYLCASSEPVGDTQYFGPGTRLTVL.

In its sample, this clonotype was seen many times. The chain is built from TRBV20-1 and TRBJ2-7; D remains ambiguous. Germline V gene data show CDR1 as DFQATT and CDR2 as SNEGSKA (reference sequence). CDR3 length: 13 amino acids. V was pared by 4 bases and J by 4 bases, with 14 bases between. The CDR3 reads CSATPASSYEQYF. The CDR3 DNA reads as TGCAGTGCTACTCCGGCGTCCTCTTACGAGCAGTACTTC.

The chain joins TRBV6-9 to TRBJ1-1; perhaps TRBD1 as D (6 bases). Trimming left V 1 base short and J 4 bases short, with 7 bases between. CDR1 MNHGY and CDR2 SVAAGI come from the germline V gene. The CDR3 loop spans 13 amino acids. In DNA, the CDR3 is TGTGCCAGCAGTTATTACAGGGTCACTGAAGCTTTCTTT. It codes for CASSYYRVTEAFF.

The chain couples TRBV30 to TRBJ1-1; 9 nucleotides line up with TRBD1. Germline V gene lookup returns CDR1 GTSNPN and CDR2 SVGIG (reference sequence). The CDR3 length is 15 residues. With V trimmed by 7 bases and J by 3 bases, 12 bases remained unmatched. CDR3 in amino acids: CAFDRGLRLDTEAFF. The CDR3 DNA reads as TGTGCCTTTGACAGGGGGTTAAGGTTGGACACTGAAGCTTTCTTT. Complete variable domain (other parts from reference TRBV30 and TRBJ1-1): SQTIHQWPATLVQPVGSPLSLECTVEGTSNPNLYWYRQAAGRGLQLLFYSVGIGQISSEVPQNLSASRPQDRQFILSSKKLLLSDSGFYLCAFDRGLRLDTEAFFGQGTRLTVV.

Ten or more counts support this clonotype. V gene TRBV7-9 combines with J gene TRBJ2-1; 15 nucleotides agree with TRBD2. Germline V gene lookup returns CDR1 SEHNR and CDR2 FQNEAQ (reference sequence). The CDR3 loop spans 17 amino acids. J gave up 4 bases and V 5 bases, and 6 bases lay outside the gene matches. CDR3 residues: CASSPGLAGGPYNEQFF. CDR3 in DNA: TGTGCCAGCAGCCCGGGACTAGCGGGAGGACCATACAATGAGCAGTTCTTC.

With respect to this clonotype: At one boundary the junction diverges from the germline segment, which might be a read error. The V and J genes are TRBV20-1 and TRBJ2-7; D gene ambiguous. CDR3 length: 14 residues. From germline, CDR1 is DFQATT and CDR2 SNEGSKA (reference sequence). Here the CDR3 DNA reads TGCAGTGCCCATGACTCTACGGGTATCTACAAGCAGTACTTC. This encodes CSAHDSTGIYKQYF.

The chain joins TRBV4-1 to TRBJ2-1, with D unresolved. The CDR3 consists of 14 residues. Looked up from germline, CDR1 is MGHRA and CDR2 is YSYEKL. Trimming removed 4 bases from V and 4 bases from J, with 11 bases in between. The CDR3 sequence is CASSREEDYNEQFF. DNA for the CDR3: TGCGCCAGCAGCCGAGAGGAAGATTACAATGAGCAGTTCTTC.

This sequence joins TRBV20-1 and TRBJ2-7; tentative D call: TRBD2 (6 bases). Trimming cost V 5 bases and J 2 bases, with 19 bases left between them. This CDR3 has 15 residues. The V gene's germline CDR1 is DFQATT and CDR2 SNEGSKA (reference sequence). Written as DNA, the CDR3 is TGCAGTGCTGCGTCGATACTAGCTGGGGCCTACGAGCAGTACTTC. This gives the protein CSAASILAGAYEQYF.

The table lists this clonotype with many counts. The chain joins TRBV19 to TRBJ2-3; TRBD2 agrees at 8 bases. Per germline, CDR1 LNHDA and CDR2 SQIVND (reference sequence). The CDR3 has 14 amino acids. Germline trimming cut 3 bases from V and 6 bases from J; bases unmatched to any gene: 5. The CDR3 DNA sequence: TGTGCCAGTAGTATTCCAGCGGGAGTTGATACGCAGTATTTT. Translation gives CASSIPAGVDTQYF.

A few counts support this clonotype. This rearrangement joins TRBV4-1 to TRBJ1-2, with no clear D. Germline CDR1 and CDR2: MGHRA and YSYEKL. The CDR3 consists of 16 residues. The ends were cut back, 4 bases at V and 4 bases at J, with 19 bases in the middle. The CDR3 loop is CASSPKHLEPPYGYTF. The CDR3 DNA is TGCGCCAGCAGCCCAAAACACTTGGAACCCCCCTATGGCTACACCTTC.